The source of this T cell receptor beta chain is a study of blood T cell repertoires in COVID-19. Study details: The origin of the acute and convalescent COVID-19 samples was the United States, Italy and Spain. The cDNA or gDNA used as material had been derived from T cells, B-cell-depleted T cells, or PBMCs.

Germline CDR1 MNHEY, CDR2 SMNVEV (reference sequence). This CDR3 has 15 amino acids. V was cut by 8 bases and J by 3 bases, with 17 bases left in between. Per the original methods: Amplification of reference gene primers was used by the study to estimate nucleated cell counts. Profiled with immunoSEQ multiplex PCR; TCRdb holds only in-frame clones, not every one. The D gene and trimming were derived from the DNA, and the V and J assignments and clone size from that table. The sample carries about 310,000 clones, around 87% recorded once. The source is a middle-aged man with active or convalescent COVID-19. The V call is TRBV27, the J call TRBJ1-5, with D possibly matching TRBD1 (6 bases). The sequenced sample was peripheral blood. The CDR3 sequence is CASRTYREINQPQHF. The CDR3 coding sequence is TGTGCCAGCCGTACATACAGGGAGATCAATCAGCCCCAGCATTTT.